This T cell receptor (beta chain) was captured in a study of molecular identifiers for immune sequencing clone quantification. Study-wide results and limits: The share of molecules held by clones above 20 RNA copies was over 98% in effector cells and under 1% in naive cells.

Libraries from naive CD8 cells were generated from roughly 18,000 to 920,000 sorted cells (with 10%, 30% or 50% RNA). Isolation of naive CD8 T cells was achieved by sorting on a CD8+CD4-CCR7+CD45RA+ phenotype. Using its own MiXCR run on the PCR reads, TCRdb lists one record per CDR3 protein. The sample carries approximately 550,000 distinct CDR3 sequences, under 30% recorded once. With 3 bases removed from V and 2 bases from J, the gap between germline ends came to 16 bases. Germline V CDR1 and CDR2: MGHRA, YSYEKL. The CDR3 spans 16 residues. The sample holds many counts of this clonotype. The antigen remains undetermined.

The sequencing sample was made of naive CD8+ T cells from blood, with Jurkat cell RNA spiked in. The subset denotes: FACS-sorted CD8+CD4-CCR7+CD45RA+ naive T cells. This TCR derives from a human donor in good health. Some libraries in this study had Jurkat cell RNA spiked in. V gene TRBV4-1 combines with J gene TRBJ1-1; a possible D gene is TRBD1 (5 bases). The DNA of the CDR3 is TGCGCCAGCAGCCACACTCAAGGCAGGGCTAACACTGAAGCTTTCTTT. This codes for CASSHTQGRANTEAFF.